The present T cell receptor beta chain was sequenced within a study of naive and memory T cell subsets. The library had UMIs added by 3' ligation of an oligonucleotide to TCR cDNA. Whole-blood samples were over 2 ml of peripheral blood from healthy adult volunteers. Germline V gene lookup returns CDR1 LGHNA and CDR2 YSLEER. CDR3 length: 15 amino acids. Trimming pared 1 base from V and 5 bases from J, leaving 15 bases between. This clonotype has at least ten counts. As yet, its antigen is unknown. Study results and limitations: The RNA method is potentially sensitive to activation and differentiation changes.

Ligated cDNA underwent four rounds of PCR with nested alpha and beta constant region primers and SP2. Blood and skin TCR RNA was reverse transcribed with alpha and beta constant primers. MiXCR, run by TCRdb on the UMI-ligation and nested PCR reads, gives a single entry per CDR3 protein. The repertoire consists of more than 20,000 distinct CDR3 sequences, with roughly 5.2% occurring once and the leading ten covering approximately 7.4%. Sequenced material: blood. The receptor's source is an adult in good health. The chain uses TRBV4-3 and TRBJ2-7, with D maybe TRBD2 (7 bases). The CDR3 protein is CASSQVWGGPNEQYF. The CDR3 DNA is TGCGCCAGCAGCCAAGTTTGGGGGGGGCCCAACGAGCAGTACTTC.